Presented here are 26 T cell receptor beta chains from one specimen sequenced in a study of T cell repertoires in cytomegalovirus infection. For these receptors, no antigen is known. TCRdb passed the reads through MiXCR, listing each CDR3 protein once. Among 600,000 to 700,000 distinct CDR3 sequences listed, around a third were seen once. The sequencing here drew on cultured PBMCs, taken from culture after CMV antigen stimulation. The receptor source for this set is a human donor in good health (CMV status not recorded). Some clones in this sample may be carry-over from other donors' samples.

The chain combines TRBV28 with TRBJ1-4, with D hard to call. The CDR3 runs to 12 residues. CDR1 and CDR2 from the germline V gene are MDHEN and SYDVKM. Trimming took 8 bases from V and 6 from J, leaving 10 bases between them. CDR3 sequence (DNA): TGTGCCAGCGGTTATACCGATGAAAAACTGTTTTTT. This sequence encodes CASGYTDEKLFF.

This rearrangement joins TRBV5-3 to TRBJ1-2, with 7 bases matching TRBD1. Being an ORF, TRBV5-3 has a function that is uncertain. V trimming: 8 bases; J trimming: 7 bases; junction bases outside the gene matches: 11. The CDR3 has 13 amino acids. The CDR3 sequence is CASTSGTVSGYTF. The CDR3, as DNA: TGTGCCAGCACTTCCGGGACAGTGAGTGGCTACACCTTC.

This clonotype was recorded many times. The rearrangement joins TRBV12-3 or TRBV12-4 to TRBJ2-2; D not certain. The CDR3 loop spans 12 amino acids. V lost 6 bases to trimming and J lost 4 bases, with 6 bases between them. CDR3 nucleotides: TGTGCCAGCAGGGTGTTCACCGGGGAGCTGTTTTTT. Protein sequence: CASRVFTGELFF.

V usage is TRBV11-2 and J usage is TRBJ2-7; 7 bases line up with TRBD2. The CDR3 is 15 amino acids. Germline V gene sequence: CDR1 SGHAT, CDR2 FQNNGV. With V trimmed by 5 bases and J by 6 bases, 13 bases remained unmatched. The DNA for the CDR3 is TGTGCCAGCAGCCCCATGTTAGTAGCGGGCGTCGAGCAGTACTTC. Its protein product is CASSPMLVAGVEQYF.

The V gene is TRBV4-1, the J gene TRBJ2-1; 11 nucleotides agree with TRBD2. Germline V gene data show CDR1 as MGHRA and CDR2 as YSYEKL. The V gene end was trimmed by 2 bases and the J gene end by 4 bases; junction bases not matched to a gene: 10. The CDR3 contains 18 residues. The CDR3 reads CASSQPQGRLAGYNEQFF. As DNA, the CDR3 is TGCGCCAGCAGCCAACCCCAAGGGAGACTAGCGGGGTACAATGAGCAGTTCTTC.

The sample holds a few counts of this clonotype. The chain recombines TRBV7-6 with TRBJ2-5, with D possibly being TRBD2 (6 bases). The CDR3 sequence is 13 residues long. Trimming took 4 bases from V and 3 from J, leaving 9 bases between them. Germline V gives CDR1 SGHVS, CDR2 FNYEAQ. CDR3 sequence: CASSSGEEETQYF. CDR3 DNA: TGTGCCAGCAGCTCGGGGGAGGAAGAGACCCAGTACTTC.

This clonotype came up a few times. CDR3 nucleotide sequence: TGTGCCAGCAGCCCTGGACTAGCGGGGGGGTGGGATACGCAGTATTTT. Translated: CASSPGLAGGWDTQYF. The rearrangement joins TRBV11-2 to TRBJ2-3; 15 bases fit TRBD2. J was trimmed by 6 bases and V by 5 bases; bases with no gene match: 6. Germline V lookup: CDR1 SGHAT, CDR2 FQNNGV. The CDR3 spans 16 residues.

V is TRBV12-3 or TRBV12-4 and J is TRBJ2-1; either TRBD1 or TRBD2 may fit D (5 bases each). V was shortened by 3 bases and J by 8 bases, with 14 bases between the two germline ends. CDR3 size: 14 residues. This CDR3 is CASSFYFLGDEQFF. CDR3 coding DNA: TGTGCCAGCAGTTTCTACTTTTTGGGGGATGAGCAGTTCTTC.

This clonotype has a count of ten or more. The genes are TRBV7-9 and TRBJ1-2; possibly TRBD1 for D (6 bases). Trimming removed 8 bases at V and 3 bases at J, with 16 bases between. The CDR3 runs to 14 residues. From germline, CDR1 is SEHNR and CDR2 FQNEAQ (reference sequence). The DNA of the CDR3 is TGTGCCAGCGTATATCAGGGGAGTCACTATGGCTACACCTTC. Its translation: CASVYQGSHYGYTF. The variable domain in full, with the rest retrieved from reference TRBV7-9 and TRBJ1-2, is DTGVSQNPRHKITKRGQNVTFRCDPISEHNRLYWYRQTLGQGPEFLTYFQNEAQLEKSRLLSDRFSAERPKGSFSTLEIQRTEQGDSAMYLCASVYQGSHYGYTFGSGTRLTVV.

Many counts were recorded for this clonotype. V gene TRBV5-6 combines with J gene TRBJ1-5; D might be TRBD1 (6 bases). V shed 2 bases and J shed 6 bases, with 12 bases lying between them. This CDR3 is built from 14 residues. Germline V gene sequence: CDR1 SGHDT, CDR2 YYEEEE. CDR3 in DNA: TGTGCCAGCAGCTTAGGGGGGGGCGGTCAGCCCCAGCATTTT. It specifies CASSLGGGGQPQHF.

This clonotype was seen a few times. The rearrangement joins TRBV7-6 to TRBJ1-4, with D unresolved. The V end lost 4 bases, the J end lost 2 bases, and 8 bases lay between the germline ends. CDR1 and CDR2 from the germline V gene are SGHVS and FNYEAQ. The CDR3 is 14 amino acids. This chain's CDR3 is CASSSVGTNEKLFF. The CDR3 bases are TGTGCCAGCAGCTCCGTCGGGACTAATGAAAAACTGTTTTTT.

This clonotype was counted ten times or more. The CDR3 protein is CASSPRGGRWNEQFF. The CDR3 DNA reads TGTGCCAGCAGCCCGAGGGGTGGGCGCTGGAATGAGCAGTTCTTC. The V gene is TRBV7-9, the J gene TRBJ2-1; D possibly uses TRBD1 or TRBD2 (5 bases each). The CDR3 extends over 15 amino acids. CDR1 SEHNR and CDR2 FQNEAQ come from the germline V gene (reference sequence). V shed 5 bases and J shed 7 bases, with 18 bases lying between them. The whole variable domain, filled in from reference TRBV7-9 and TRBJ2-1, reads DTGVSQNPRHKITKRGQNVTFRCDPISEHNRLYWYRQTLGQGPEFLTYFQNEAQLEKSRLLSDRFSAERPKGSFSTLEIQRTEQGDSAMYLCASSPRGGRWNEQFFGPGTRLTVL.

The chain combines TRBV5-1 with TRBJ2-5, with a tentative D call TRBD2 (5 bases). Trimming took 2 bases from V and 0 from J, leaving 8 bases between them. The CDR3 consists of 14 residues. Germline lookup yields CDR1 SGHRS and CDR2 YFSETQ. This CDR3 is CASSFEGNQETQYF. DNA of the CDR3: TGCGCCAGCAGCTTCGAGGGAAACCAAGAGACCCAGTACTTC.

This chain joins TRBV15 and TRBJ1-2; D is undetermined. The germline gives CDR1 LNHNV, CDR2 YYDKDF (reference sequence). The CDR3 has 13 residues. Trimming pared 0 bases from V and 8 bases from J, leaving 10 bases between. CDR3 bases: TGTGCCACCAGCAGAGAGGGGTCGCGGGGCTACACCTTC. Protein sequence: CATSREGSRGYTF.

The V call is TRBV11-2, the J call TRBJ1-2; tentatively, D is TRBD1 (6 bases). Trimming took 2 bases from V and 5 from J, leaving 15 bases between them. Germline V gene sequence: CDR1 SGHAT, CDR2 FQNNGV. The CDR3 is 15 residues long. The CDR3 spells CASSLLMGHPYGYTF. The CDR3 DNA reads TGTGCCAGCAGCTTATTGATGGGACACCCGTATGGCTACACCTTC.

This clonotype was counted a few times. V usage is TRBV12-3 or TRBV12-4 and J usage is TRBJ1-3; D is unresolved. V shed 2 bases and J shed 0 bases, with 11 bases lying between them. The CDR3 contains 16 residues. CDR3 sequence reads: CASSLIGWRSGNTIYF. CDR3 in DNA: TGTGCCAGCAGTTTAATAGGCTGGCGCTCTGGAAACACCATATATTTT.

The chain couples TRBV4-2 to TRBJ1-6; maybe TRBD1 (5 bases). The germline V and J ends were trimmed by 4 bases and 8 bases, with 18 bases remaining between them. Germline V lookup: CDR1 LGHNA, CDR2 YNFKEQ. This CDR3 contains 16 residues. The chain's CDR3 is CASSPTGYPGDSPLHF. The CDR3 DNA sequence: TGTGCCAGCAGCCCCACGGGGTACCCGGGGGATTCACCCCTCCACTTT.

This clonotype was recorded a few times. The genes are TRBV2 and TRBJ2-7; D is unclear. The germline gives CDR1 SNHLY, CDR2 FYNNEI. The CDR3 is 13 amino acids. Trimming took 3 bases from V and 5 from J, leaving 11 bases between them. The CDR3 coding sequence is TGTGCCAGCAGTGAGGCCCGGAAGGACGAGCAGTACTTC. Residues: CASSEARKDEQYF.

This clonotype was observed a handful of times. The chain is built from TRBV12-3 or TRBV12-4 and TRBJ1-5; 9 bases are a match to TRBD1. V was pared by 6 bases and J by 4 bases, with 4 bases of the junction left unmatched. The CDR3 spans 14 residues. CDR3 bases: TGTGCCAGCAGACGGACAGGGGCAAATCAGCCCCAGCATTTT. Protein sequence: CASRRTGANQPQHF.

The chain is built from TRBV7-6 and TRBJ2-5; D possibly corresponds to TRBD1 (6 bases). V gave up 6 bases and J gave up 1 base, with 12 bases separating them. The CDR3 extends over 14 amino acids. In germline, CDR1 is SGHVS, CDR2 FNYEAQ. CDR3 bases: TGTGCCAGCAGGTTACAGGGTGTCCAAGAGACCCAGTACTTC. Translation gives CASRLQGVQETQYF.

The chain uses TRBV7-8 and TRBJ1-6, with D perhaps TRBD1 (6 bases). The germline V and J ends were trimmed by 5 bases and 7 bases, with 12 bases remaining between them. The CDR3 spans 14 residues. Germline CDR1 reads SGHVS; CDR2 reads FQNEAQ. Here the CDR3 DNA reads TGTGCCAGCAGCGACCGGGACACAAATTCACCCCTCCACTTT. Protein sequence: CASSDRDTNSPLHF.

The chain employs TRBV12-3 or TRBV12-4 and TRBJ2-3; no clear D gene. The germline V and J ends were trimmed by 3 bases and 2 bases, with 9 bases remaining between them. The CDR3 contains 14 residues. As DNA, the CDR3 is TGTGCCAGCAGTTTCCAGCAGTCCACAGATACGCAGTATTTT. Residues: CASSFQQSTDTQYF.

This clonotype was observed a handful of times. V usage is TRBV28 and J usage is TRBJ2-5; 10 bases align to TRBD1. Germline lookup yields CDR1 MDHEN and CDR2 SYDVKM. The CDR3 totals 18 residues. V lost 6 bases and J lost 2; bases outside the gene matches: 15. CDR3 DNA sequence: TGTGCCAGCAGCCCTTTGATGCCCGGGACAGGGGATCAAGAGACCCAGTACTTC. Translated, it gives CASSPLMPGTGDQETQYF. The full variable domain, with the rest looked up from reference TRBV28 and TRBJ2-5, is DVKVTQSSRYLVKRTGEKVFLECVQDMDHENMFWYRQDPGLGLRLIYFSYDVKMKEKGDIPEGYSVSREKKERFSLILESASTNQTSMYLCASSPLMPGTGDQETQYFGPGTRLLVL.

V gene TRBV7-8 combines with J gene TRBJ1-2, with D unclear. Germline V lookup: CDR1 SGHVS, CDR2 FQNEAQ. The CDR3 is made up of 13 amino acids. V lost 5 bases and J 5 bases, leaving 12 bases between the germline ends. CDR3 loop: CASSKPGAYGYTF. CDR3 coding DNA: TGTGCCAGCAGCAAGCCCGGCGCATATGGCTACACCTTC.

The chain is built from TRBV18 and TRBJ1-2; D is possibly TRBD1 (6 bases). The V end lost 3 bases, the J end lost 3 bases, and 17 bases lay between the germline ends. CDR3 size: 16 residues. The germline CDR1 and CDR2 sequences are KGHSH and LQKENI. CDR3 nucleotide sequence: TGTGCCAGCTCACCGCGGACAGCCCCGGGGGACTATGGCTACACCTTC. Residues: CASSPRTAPGDYGYTF.

This clonotype was seen only a few times. This chain connects TRBV6-1 to TRBJ1-5, with D possibly being TRBD1 (6 bases). V shed 9 bases and J shed 6 bases, with 21 bases lying between them. This CDR3 contains 15 residues. Germline loops: CDR1 MNHNS, CDR2 SASEGT. The CDR3 coding sequence is TGTGCCAGTGGCTTACAGGGATTGAAGGGTCAGCCCCAGCATTTT. Its translation is CASGLQGLKGQPQHF.